These 22 T cell receptor beta chains came from one sample sequenced in a study of blood T cell repertoires in COVID-19. Clones were sequenced by immunoSEQ multiplex PCR, and TCRdb holds only the in-frame ones, with some missing. Counted here are around 190,000 clones, around 90% occurring once; the ten biggest clones make up roughly 4.7%. Sequencing input: peripheral blood. The origin of the receptors is a human donor in a cohort sampled during active COVID-19.

On this clone: Other DNA variants within this sample encode the same CDR3. The chain has TRBV7-2 and TRBJ2-7; TRBD2 matches at 14 bases. Germline V CDR1 and CDR2: SGHTA, FQGNSA. The CDR3 is 14 amino acids. V was clipped by 4 bases and J by 6 bases; unmatched bases: 2. The chain's CDR3 is CASSSGLAGGEQYF. The CDR3 coding sequence is TGTGCCAGCAGCTCAGGACTAGCGGGAGGCGAGCAGTACTTC.

The chain is built from TRBV11-2 and TRBJ2-7, with TRBD1 as a possible D gene (5 bases). The germline gives CDR1 SGHAT, CDR2 FQNNGV. This CDR3 is built from 15 residues. Trimming took 1 base from V and 3 from J, leaving 13 bases between them. CDR3 amino acids: CASSLGGQGIYEQYF. The DNA for the CDR3 is TGTGCCAGCAGCTTAGGTGGGCAGGGTATCTACGAGCAGTACTTC.

CDR3 region: CASSLGPSGGQETQYF. The CDR3 region has the DNA TGCGCCAGCAGCTTGGGTCCTAGCGGGGGCCAAGAGACCCAGTACTTC. The chain has TRBV5-1 and TRBJ2-5; 10 positions match TRBD2. Trimming removed 0 bases from V and 1 base from J; junction bases left unmatched: 3. This CDR3 contains 16 residues. Looked up from germline, CDR1 is SGHRS and CDR2 is YFSETQ.

The chain couples TRBV6-5 to TRBJ2-7; TRBD1 agrees at 8 bases. V lost 6 bases, J lost 5 bases, and 6 bases stayed unmatched. CDR1 is MNHEY, CDR2 SVGAGI, per germline. The CDR3 contains 13 residues. The CDR3 DNA sequence: TGTGCCAGCAGCTTAGACAGGGGAAACGAGCAGTACTTC. Encoded protein: CASSLDRGNEQYF.

The gene calls are TRBV6-5 and TRBJ1-1; TRBD1 might be the D (5 bases). CDR3 length equals 13 residues. V lost 2 bases to trimming and J lost 4 bases, with 8 bases between them. The germline gives CDR1 MNHEY, CDR2 SVGAGI. This chain's CDR3 is CASSYRGGTEAFF. CDR3 bases: TGTGCCAGCAGTTACAGGGGCGGCACTGAAGCTTTCTTT.

The rearrangement uses TRBV19 and TRBJ1-1; 8 bases align to TRBD1. CDR3 size: 15 residues. Unmatched junction bases numbered 5, after V lost 1 base and J lost 4 bases. Per germline, CDR1 LNHDA and CDR2 SQIVND (reference sequence). The DNA for the CDR3 is TGTGCCAGTAGTATAGGGACAGGGTCGGCCACTGAAGCTTTCTTT. This encodes CASSIGTGSATEAFF.

This chain joins TRBV2 and TRBJ1-5, with D unclear. The CDR3 totals 13 residues. CDR1 is SNHLY, CDR2 FYNNEI, per germline. V was shortened by 2 bases and J by 11 bases, with 13 bases between the two germline ends. The CDR3 is CASSEQLEAAQHF. CDR3 nucleotide sequence: TGTGCCAGCAGTGAACAGTTAGAGGCAGCCCAGCATTTT. Variable domain in full (rest from reference TRBV2 and TRBJ1-5): EPEVTQTPSHQVTQMGQEVILRCVPISNHLYFYWYRQILGQKVEFLVSFYNNEISEKSEIFDDQFSVERPDGSNFTLKIRSTKLEDSAMYFCASSEQLEAAQHFGDGTRLSIL.

This rearrangement joins TRBV2 to TRBJ2-1, with 9 bases fitting TRBD1. CDR1 is SNHLY, CDR2 FYNNEI, per germline. Losses at the gene ends were 7 bases for V and 7 bases for J; bases not matched to a gene: 2. The CDR3 runs to 12 residues. The CDR3 DNA follows: TGTGCCAGCATGACAGGGGGTAATGAGCAGTTCTTC. Its protein product is CASMTGGNEQFF.

The chain recombines TRBV5-4 with TRBJ1-1; D is possibly TRBD1 (6 bases). V gave up 1 base and J gave up 1 base, with 8 bases separating them. Germline V lookup: CDR1 SGHNT, CDR2 YYREEE (reference sequence). CDR3 length: 14 residues. The CDR3 DNA reads TGTGCCAGCAGCTTGCAGGGGACGAACACTGAAGCTTTCTTT. Translating it yields CASSLQGTNTEAFF. Supplemented by reference TRBV5-4 and TRBJ1-1, the full variable domain reads ETGVTQSPTHLIKTRGQQVTLRCSSQSGHNTVSWYQQALGQGPQFIFQYYREEENGRGNFPPRFSGLQFPNYSSELNVNALELDDSALYLCASSLQGTNTEAFFGQGTRLTVV.

V gene TRBV15 combines with J gene TRBJ2-5, with D uncertain. The CDR3 length is 15 residues. With 0 bases removed from V and 9 bases from J, the gap between germline ends came to 17 bases. Per the germline V gene, CDR1 is LNHNV and CDR2 is YYDKDF (reference sequence). Here the CDR3 DNA reads TGTGCCACCAGCAGAGATGTTAGCACCAAGATGGCCCAGTACTTC. Its translation is CATSRDVSTKMAQYF.

This clone was seen only once. This chain uses TRBV27 with TRBJ1-2, with a weak D call TRBD1 (5 bases). Germline loops: CDR1 MNHEY, CDR2 SMNVEV (reference sequence). The CDR3 consists of 14 residues. Trimming took 5 bases from V and 7 from J, leaving 17 bases between them. The chain's CDR3 is CASSPAWGDSGYTF. For the CDR3, the DNA is TGTGCCAGCAGTCCGGCCTGGGGGGACTCTGGCTACACCTTC.

The chain is built from TRBV2 and TRBJ2-6; no definite D call. CDR1 is SNHLY, CDR2 FYNNEI, per germline. The CDR3 extends over 15 amino acids. V dropped 4 bases and J dropped 0 bases, with 7 bases sitting between them. The CDR3 DNA reads TGTGCCAGCAGTGTCCCAGGCTCTGGGGCCAACGTCCTGACTTTC. Protein product: CASSVPGSGANVLTF. The whole variable domain, remainder taken from reference TRBV2 and TRBJ2-6, is EPEVTQTPSHQVTQMGQEVILRCVPISNHLYFYWYRQILGQKVEFLVSFYNNEISEKSEIFDDQFSVERPDGSNFTLKIRSTKLEDSAMYFCASSVPGSGANVLTFGAGSRLTVL.

The rearrangement joins TRBV19 to TRBJ2-4; TRBD2 matches at 9 bases. Germline-derived CDR1 and CDR2 are LNHDA and SQIVND (reference sequence). The length of the CDR3 is 16 residues. The V segment lost 7 bases and the J segment 3 bases; nucleotides outside the gene matches: 10. CDR3 in DNA: TGTGCCAGTACCTCCCGCGGGGGGGTAGGCAAAAACATTCAGTACTTC. This codes for CASTSRGGVGKNIQYF.

The V and J genes are TRBV9 and TRBJ1-1; no clear D. V was shortened by 4 bases and J by 11 bases, with 9 bases between the two germline ends. The CDR3 loop spans 10 amino acids. Germline CDR1 is SGDLS and CDR2 is YYNGEE. The CDR3 DNA reads as TGTGCCAGCAGCCCCAGCGATGCTTTCTTT. Translation gives CASSPSDAFF.

This chain uses TRBV27 with TRBJ1-6, with D tentatively TRBD1 (6 bases). V was pared by 4 bases and J by 5 bases, with 12 bases between. The V gene's germline CDR1 is MNHEY and CDR2 SMNVEV (reference sequence). This CDR3 has 15 amino acids. The CDR3 coding sequence is TGTGCCAGCAGTTCACAGGGCTCAAATAATTCACCCCTCCACTTT. It codes for CASSSQGSNNSPLHF.

The rearrangement links TRBV11-3 to TRBJ2-3, with a possible D match to TRBD2 (7 bases). The CDR3 totals 15 residues. Germline V lookup: CDR1 SGHNT, CDR2 YENEEA. The V end lost 3 bases, the J end lost 2 bases, and 12 bases lay between the germline ends. Here the CDR3 reads CASSLGGGHTDTQYF. The CDR3 DNA sequence: TGTGCCAGCAGCTTGGGCGGGGGACACACAGATACGCAGTATTTT.

DNA of the CDR3: TGTGCCAGCAAGGAGGGCGGAATTAATGAAAAACTGTTTTTT. Translated, it gives CASKEGGINEKLFF. The rearrangement uses TRBV6-5 and TRBJ1-4; D remains ambiguous. The V end was cut by 7 bases, the J end by 4 bases, with 13 bases between. The CDR3 is made up of 14 amino acids. CDR1 is MNHEY, CDR2 SVGAGI, per germline.

This chain connects TRBV10-3 to TRBJ2-7, with 10 nucleotides matching TRBD1. Germline CDR1 ENHRY, CDR2 SYGVKD. CDR3 length: 16 amino acids. The J segment lost 3 bases and the V segment lost 0 bases, leaving 5 bases of the junction unmatched. The CDR3 here is CAISESRGQGFYEQYF. The CDR3 nucleotides read TGTGCCATCAGTGAGTCGAGGGGACAGGGGTTCTACGAGCAGTACTTC.

The chain links TRBV5-1 to TRBJ2-3; TRBD2 aligns across 9 bases. The V gene's germline CDR1 is SGHRS and CDR2 YFSETQ. J was trimmed by 4 bases and V by 2 bases; bases with no gene match: 5. The CDR3 totals 15 residues. In DNA, the CDR3 is TGCGCCAGCAGCTTCCGGCGGGAGGGTTCAGATACGCAGTATTTT. Amino acids: CASSFRREGSDTQYF.

The J gene is TRBJ2-1, the V gene TRBV10-3, with 12 bases that match TRBD1. V lost 4 bases and J lost 2; bases outside the gene matches: 12. This CDR3 has 19 amino acids. Germline V gene sequence: CDR1 ENHRY, CDR2 SYGVKD. The CDR3 loop reads CAISASARDRGRPYNEQFF. In DNA, the CDR3 is TGTGCCATCAGTGCCTCCGCCCGGGACAGGGGGCGCCCCTACAATGAGCAGTTCTTC.

The chain has TRBV7-2 and TRBJ1-6, with 10 bases identical to TRBD1. The CDR3 totals 15 residues. Germline CDR1 and CDR2: SGHTA and FQGNSA. Trimming at V came to 5 bases and at J to 9 bases, leaving 7 bases not matched to a gene. The CDR3 spells CASSLRQGASSPLHF. The CDR3 DNA is TGTGCCAGCAGCCTCCGACAGGGGGCGTCTTCACCCCTCCACTTT.

The J gene is TRBJ2-5, the V gene TRBV20-1, with 9 bases that match TRBD2. CDR1 DFQATT and CDR2 SNEGSKA come from the germline V gene (reference sequence). V was clipped by 3 bases and J by 5 bases; unmatched bases: 19. The CDR3 contains 18 residues. CDR3 in DNA: TGCAGTGCTAGTACTCATCTGATAGCGGGAGAGATTGGGGAGACCCAGTACTTC. This codes for CSASTHLIAGEIGETQYF.